This T cell receptor beta chain stems from a study of OX40 agonist ivuxolimab in advanced cancers. About the research overall: The treatment was a fully human IgG2 OX40 agonist, ivuxolimab. Patients assigned to dose escalation were diagnosed with hepatocellular carcinoma, melanoma, renal cell or head and neck cancer.

This clone was detected a few times. The method was immunoSEQ multiplex PCR; TCRdb's version includes in-frame clones alone and lacks a portion of them. The sample includes 60,000 to 90,000 clones, around 80% of them seen just once. The V end was cut by 6 bases, the J end by 1 base, with 15 bases between. The CDR3 is 15 amino acids. Germline assignment: CDR1 LNHDA and CDR2 SQIVND (reference sequence). The receptor's source is an adult with an advanced solid tumor such as melanoma, head and neck, liver or kidney cancer. The J gene is TRBJ1-1, the V gene TRBV19; D may be TRBD1 (5 bases). This specimen was CD4+ or CD8+ T cells sorted from blood, taken in a trial of the OX40 agonist ivuxolimab. CDR3: CASSKTGRRNTEAFF. CDR3 bases: TGTGCCAGTAGCAAGACGGGACGGAGGAACACTGAAGCTTTCTTT.